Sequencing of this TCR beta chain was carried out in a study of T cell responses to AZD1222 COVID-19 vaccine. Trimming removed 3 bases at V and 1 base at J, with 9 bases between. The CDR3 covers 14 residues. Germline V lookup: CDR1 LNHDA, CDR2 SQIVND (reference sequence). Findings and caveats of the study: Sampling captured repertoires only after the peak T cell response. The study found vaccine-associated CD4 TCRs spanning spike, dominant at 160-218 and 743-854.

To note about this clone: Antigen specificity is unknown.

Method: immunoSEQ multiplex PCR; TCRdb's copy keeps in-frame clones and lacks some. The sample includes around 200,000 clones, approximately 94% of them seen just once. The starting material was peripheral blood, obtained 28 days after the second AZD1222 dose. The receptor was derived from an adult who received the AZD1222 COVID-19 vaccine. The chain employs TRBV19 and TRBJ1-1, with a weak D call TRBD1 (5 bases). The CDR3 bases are TGTGCCAGTAGTATCAGGGTGGCGAACACTGAAGCTTTCTTT. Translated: CASSIRVANTEAFF. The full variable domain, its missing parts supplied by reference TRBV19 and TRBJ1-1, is DGGITQSPKYLFRKEGQNVTLSCEQNLNHDAMYWYRQDPGQGLRLIYYSQIVNDFQKGDIAEGYSVSREKKESFPLTVTSAQKNPTAFYLCASSIRVANTEAFFGQGTRLTVV.